A single sample is the source of the 29 T cell receptor beta chains below, sequenced in a study of CD8 T cells in ankylosing spondylitis. One entry per CDR3 protein results from TCRdb running MiXCR on the 5' RACE reads. Seen here are around 220,000 distinct CDR3 sequences, roughly 10% observed once, and the top ten hold approximately 20%. The source material was blood, either unsorted or a sorted T cell fraction (not recorded which). The receptors here all came from a male donor with ankylosing spondylitis or in good health (not recorded which).

A remark on this clonotype: This could be a read error, since a much larger clone is one nucleotide away. This chain connects TRBV2 to TRBJ2-4; 9 positions match TRBD1. The CDR3 contains 16 residues. CDR1 SNHLY and CDR2 FYNNEI come from the germline V gene. For the CDR3, the DNA is TGTGCCAGCAGTGGGTGGGGACAGGGCCTAAAAATCATTCAGTACTTC. Translating it yields CASSGWGQGLKIIQYF.

This clonotype was seen repeatedly, ten times or more. The chain couples TRBV5-1 to TRBJ2-7, with a possible D match to TRBD1 (6 bases). V dropped 4 bases and J dropped 2 bases, with 22 bases sitting between them. This CDR3 region has 17 residues. Germline V gene data show CDR1 as SGHRS and CDR2 as YFSETQ. The CDR3, as DNA: TGCGCCAGCAGCGAAGCTCCGGGACATCGACCCGCCTACGAGCAGTACTTC. It is translated as CASSEAPGHRPAYEQYF. Full variable domain (missing parts from reference TRBV5-1 and TRBJ2-7): KAGVTQTPRYLIKTRGQQVTLSCSPISGHRSVSWYQQTPGQGLQFLFEYFSETQRNKGNFPGRFSGRQFSNSRSEMNVSTLELGDSALYLCASSEAPGHRPAYEQYFGPGTRLTVT.

This clonotype has more than one count but fewer than ten. The chain employs TRBV5-1 and TRBJ2-2; no firm D call. The CDR3 extends over 16 amino acids. CDR1 is SGHRS, CDR2 YFSETQ, per germline. V gave up 4 bases and J gave up 2 bases, with 15 bases separating them. CDR3 loop: CASSREAVRNTGELFF. The CDR3 coding sequence is TGCGCCAGCAGCCGTGAGGCGGTCAGAAACACCGGGGAGCTGTTTTTT.

The chain couples TRBV7-9 to TRBJ2-7; maybe TRBD1 (6 bases). Trimming left V 3 bases short and J 3 bases short, with 12 bases between. This CDR3 comprises 14 residues. The germline V gene has CDR1 SEHNR and CDR2 FQNEAQ (reference sequence). DNA of the CDR3: TGTGCCAGCAGCTTGACAGGCGGCTTCTACGAGCAGTACTTC. Protein: CASSLTGGFYEQYF. Drawing the rest from reference TRBV7-9 and TRBJ2-7, the complete variable domain is DTGVSQNPRHKITKRGQNVTFRCDPISEHNRLYWYRQTLGQGPEFLTYFQNEAQLEKSRLLSDRFSAERPKGSFSTLEIQRTEQGDSAMYLCASSLTGGFYEQYFGPGTRLTVT.

This clonotype occurred many times. V is TRBV20-1 and J is TRBJ2-4; D possibly corresponds to TRBD1 (6 bases). V was pared by 4 bases and J by 0 bases, with 16 bases between. Germline V gives CDR1 DFQATT, CDR2 SNEGSKA (reference sequence). The CDR3 spans 16 residues. The CDR3 reads CSAIQGIRVAKNIQYF. Here the CDR3 DNA reads TGCAGTGCTATACAGGGAATTCGGGTAGCCAAAAACATTCAGTACTTC.

This clonotype was observed at least ten times. This chain links TRBV12-3 or TRBV12-4 with TRBJ2-3; no clear D. V was trimmed by 3 bases and J by 2 bases, leaving 3 bases between them. This CDR3 has 12 residues. The CDR3 reads CASSFNTDTQYF. The DNA of the CDR3 is TGTGCCAGCAGTTTCAACACAGATACGCAGTATTTT.

CDR3: CASSWTGGASYNEQFF. CDR3 bases: TGTGCCAGCAGCTGGACAGGGGGCGCGTCCTACAATGAGCAGTTCTTC. The rearrangement joins TRBV7-2 to TRBJ2-1; 11 nucleotides match TRBD1. The CDR3 is 16 residues long. The junction had 3 bases not matched to a gene; V was cut back by 4 bases and J by 1 base. The germline gives CDR1 SGHTA, CDR2 FQGNSA.

The table lists this clonotype with many counts. The V call is TRBV6-4, the J call TRBJ2-3; D perhaps matches TRBD2 (5 bases). The V end was cut by 2 bases, the J end by 1 base, with 10 bases between. This CDR3 spans 15 amino acids. From germline, CDR1 is MRHNA and CDR2 SNTAGT. The CDR3, as DNA: TGTGCCAGCAGTGACAAAAGCGGTGGCACAGATACGCAGTATTTT. This gives the protein CASSDKSGGTDTQYF.

This clonotype occurred many times. The chain joins TRBV5-1 to TRBJ2-1; TRBD2 agrees at 9 bases. Germline CDR1 SGHRS, CDR2 YFSETQ. Germline trimming cut 4 bases from V and 5 bases from J; bases unmatched to any gene: 10. The CDR3 is 16 amino acids. CDR3 in DNA: TGCGCCAGCAGCAACGGGCTAGCGGGGCCCCACAATGAGCAGTTCTTC. Protein product: CASSNGLAGPHNEQFF.

Only a few counts were recorded for this clonotype. CDR3 DNA sequence: TGCGCCAGCAGCGCCGAGGGGGGAATGAATGGCTACACCTTC. Residues: CASSAEGGMNGYTF. V and J are TRBV5-1 and TRBJ1-2; a possible D gene is TRBD1 (6 bases). The CDR3 loop spans 14 amino acids. CDR1 and CDR2 (germline): SGHRS, YFSETQ. The germline V and J ends were trimmed by 4 bases and 6 bases, with 16 bases remaining between them. The full variable domain, rest sourced from reference TRBV5-1 and TRBJ1-2, is KAGVTQTPRYLIKTRGQQVTLSCSPISGHRSVSWYQQTPGQGLQFLFEYFSETQRNKGNFPGRFSGRQFSNSRSEMNVSTLELGDSALYLCASSAEGGMNGYTFGSGTRLTVV.

In its sample, this clonotype was seen many times. The genes are TRBV12-3 or TRBV12-4 and TRBJ1-6; possibly TRBD1 for D (5 bases). Deletions cut 7 bases from V and 5 bases from J, with 15 bases between. The CDR3 covers 15 residues. The CDR3 spells CASTQAGHDNSPLHF. The CDR3 DNA follows: TGTGCCAGCACCCAAGCGGGGCATGATAATTCACCCCTCCACTTT.

This clonotype was observed at least ten times. The gene calls are TRBV7-6 and TRBJ2-7, with TRBD1 matching 9 bases. The V gene end was trimmed by 5 bases and the J gene end by 5 bases; junction bases not matched to a gene: 10. This CDR3 comprises 15 residues. Germline loops: CDR1 SGHVS, CDR2 FNYEAQ. The DNA for the CDR3 is TGTGCCAGCAGCCCTAGGGGGGACAGGGTCAACGAGCAGTACTTC. Translating gives CASSPRGDRVNEQYF.

This clonotype was seen many times. This chain joins TRBV4-1 and TRBJ1-1; no firm D call. The CDR3 is 10 residues long. Germline CDR1 MGHRA, CDR2 YSYEKL. V lost 8 bases and J 6 bases, leaving 7 bases between the germline ends. CDR3 protein: CASGEAEAFF. The CDR3 DNA reads TGCGCCAGCGGGGAGGCTGAAGCTTTCTTT.

This chain uses TRBV20-1 with TRBJ2-3, with D possibly being TRBD1 (6 bases). V lost 3 bases and J 0 bases, leaving 16 bases between the germline ends. The CDR3 has 16 amino acids. Germline loops: CDR1 DFQATT, CDR2 SNEGSKA (reference sequence). For the CDR3, the DNA is TGCAGTGCTAGGGACAGTCATTCGACTAGCACAGATACGCAGTATTTT. This sequence encodes CSARDSHSTSTDTQYF.

This clonotype was detected ten times or more. V is TRBV12-3 or TRBV12-4 and J is TRBJ2-3; D is possibly TRBD2 (6 bases). V dropped 9 bases and J dropped 1 base, with 17 bases sitting between them. This CDR3 has 15 amino acids. In nucleotides, the CDR3 is TGTGCCAGTGGGGGGTCCGGGCGGGGCACAGATACGCAGTATTTT. Its protein product is CASGGSGRGTDTQYF.

This clonotype was detected a few times. The J gene is TRBJ2-5, the V gene TRBV29-1, with D hard to call. CDR3 length: 10 amino acids. Trimming took 2 bases from V and 7 from J, leaving 5 bases between them. Looked up from germline, CDR1 is SQVTM and CDR2 is ANQGSEA. Here the CDR3 reads CSVEWGTQYF. As DNA, the CDR3 is TGCAGCGTTGAATGGGGGACCCAGTACTTC.

The table lists this clonotype with a few counts. The V gene is TRBV15, the J gene TRBJ2-5, with 8 positions matching TRBD1. The CDR3 has 19 residues. The ends lost 1 base at V and 5 bases at J; junction bases unmatched: 18. Germline loops: CDR1 LNHNV, CDR2 YYDKDF (reference sequence). Written as DNA, the CDR3 is TGTGCCACCAGCAGAGGCACGAACTGGGGACAGGAGGACACCGAGACCCAGTACTTC. Amino acid sequence: CATSRGTNWGQEDTETQYF.

This clonotype was counted ten times or more. The rearrangement joins TRBV7-9 to TRBJ2-5; the match to TRBD1 covers 9 bases. The CDR3 runs to 15 residues. Germline V gives CDR1 SEHNR, CDR2 FQNEAQ (reference sequence). J lost 5 bases, V lost 5 bases, and 9 bases had no gene match. This CDR3 reads CASSPGQGQLETQYF. The DNA for the CDR3 is TGTGCCAGCAGCCCAGGACAGGGGCAATTGGAGACCCAGTACTTC.

The genes are TRBV7-8 and TRBJ2-3, with D perhaps matching TRBD1 (5 bases). Trimming removed 5 bases at V and 4 bases at J, with 19 bases between. Germline V CDR1 and CDR2: SGHVS, FQNEAQ. CDR3 size: 16 residues. CDR3 DNA: TGTGCCAGCAGCCCGACGTTGGGGATGGGGCCAGATACGCAGTATTTT. This gives the protein CASSPTLGMGPDTQYF.

The chain joins TRBV29-1 to TRBJ1-2; D remains unclear. The CDR3 covers 12 residues. The V end lost 7 bases, the J end lost 8 bases, and 17 bases lay between the germline ends. Germline CDR1 SQVTM, CDR2 ANQGSEA. The CDR3 DNA sequence: TGCAGCGGACGACTTTCCTCGACCGGCTACACCTTC. Protein product: CSGRLSSTGYTF.

This clonotype was counted a few times. The V call is TRBV2, the J call TRBJ1-1, with D unclear. Trimming stripped 7 bases from V and 3 bases from J, with 12 bases between. This CDR3 spans 13 amino acids. The germline CDR1 and CDR2 sequences are SNHLY and FYNNEI. The CDR3 nucleotides are TGTGCCAGCATATACGAGACGGACACTGAAGCTTTCTTT. Translating gives CASIYETDTEAFF.

A few counts support this clonotype. This chain joins TRBV5-5 and TRBJ2-5, with 7 bases lining up with TRBD1. The CDR3 consists of 13 residues. Germline V gene lookup returns CDR1 SGHKS and CDR2 YYEKEE (reference sequence). Trimming cost V 5 bases and J 5 bases; bases outside gene matches: 6. CDR3 protein: CASRPGQRETQYF. The CDR3 DNA sequence: TGTGCCAGCAGACCGGGACAGCGGGAGACCCAGTACTTC.

This clonotype was recorded a few times. The chain recombines TRBV7-2 with TRBJ2-2; D perhaps matches TRBD2 (5 bases). In germline, CDR1 is SGHTA, CDR2 FQGNSA. With 4 bases removed from V and 14 bases from J, the gap between germline ends came to 20 bases. The CDR3 totals 14 residues. In DNA, the CDR3 is TGTGCCAGCAGCTCCCAGTCGGAGGCGGCTGAACTGTTTTTT. Protein sequence: CASSSQSEAAELFF.

This clonotype was observed at least ten times. The chain combines TRBV12-3 or TRBV12-4 with TRBJ1-2; 9 nucleotides line up with TRBD1. The CDR3 has 13 residues. With V trimmed by 4 bases and J by 4 bases, 1 base remained unmatched. The CDR3 region has the DNA TGTGCCAGCAGTTCGGACAGGGGCTATGGCTACACCTTC. Its protein is CASSSDRGYGYTF.

This clonotype was observed a few times. The rearrangement links TRBV7-6 to TRBJ1-6; D uncertain. The germline V gene has CDR1 SGHVS and CDR2 FNYEAQ. This CDR3 contains 13 residues. Trimming took off 1 base at V and 8 bases at J, with 6 bases between the two ends. The CDR3 region has the DNA TGTGCCAGCAGCTTAGACGAGTATTCACCCCTCCACTTT. As protein: CASSLDEYSPLHF.

The chain is built from TRBV11-2 and TRBJ2-1, with 14 bases matching TRBD2. V was clipped by 3 bases and J by 6 bases; unmatched bases: 10. CDR1 and CDR2 from the germline V gene are SGHAT and FQNNGV. The CDR3 runs to 18 residues. The CDR3 DNA sequence: TGTGCCAGCAGCTTCCTAAACGGACTAGCGGGGGGCCTCAATGAGCAGTTCTTC. Its translation: CASSFLNGLAGGLNEQFF.

This clonotype was seen at least ten times. This rearrangement joins TRBV2 to TRBJ1-1, with no clear D. Trimming took off 8 bases at V and 8 bases at J, with 9 bases between the two ends. Germline CDR1 and CDR2: SNHLY and FYNNEI. The CDR3 contains 10 residues. The CDR3 DNA is TGTGCCAGCTCGGTCCACGAAGCTTTCTTT. Protein sequence: CASSVHEAFF.

Many counts were recorded for this clonotype. The chain employs TRBV3-1 and TRBJ2-1; 9 bases fit TRBD1. V trimming: 2 bases; J trimming: 10 bases; junction bases outside the gene matches: 6. CDR1 and CDR2 (germline): LGHDT, YNNKEL (reference sequence). This CDR3 has 14 amino acids. The CDR3 DNA follows: TGTGCCAGCAGCCAATTGGACAGGGGCGACGAGCAGTTCTTC. Amino acid sequence: CASSQLDRGDEQFF.

This clonotype was detected many times. The CDR3 sequence: CASSFATAQETQYF. Written as DNA, the CDR3 is TGTGCCAGCAGTTTTGCGACAGCCCAAGAGACCCAGTACTTC. The chain carries TRBV12-3 or TRBV12-4 and TRBJ2-5, with D tentatively TRBD1 (5 bases). This CDR3 has 14 residues. V lost 3 bases to trimming and J lost 1 base, with 9 bases between them.